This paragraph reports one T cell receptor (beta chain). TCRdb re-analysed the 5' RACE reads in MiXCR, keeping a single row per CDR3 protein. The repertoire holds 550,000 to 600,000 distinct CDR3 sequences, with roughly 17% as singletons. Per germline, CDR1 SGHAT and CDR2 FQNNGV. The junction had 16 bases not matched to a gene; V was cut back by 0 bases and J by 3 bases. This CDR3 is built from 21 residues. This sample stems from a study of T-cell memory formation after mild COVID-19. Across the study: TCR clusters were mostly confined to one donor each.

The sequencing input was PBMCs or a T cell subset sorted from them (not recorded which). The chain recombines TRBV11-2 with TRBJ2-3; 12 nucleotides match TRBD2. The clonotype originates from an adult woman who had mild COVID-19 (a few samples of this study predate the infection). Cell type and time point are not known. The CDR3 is CASSLDGLAGGPFGETDTQYF. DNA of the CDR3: TGTGCCAGCAGCTTAGATGGTCTAGCGGGAGGGCCGTTCGGTGAGACAGATACGCAGTATTTT.